This T cell receptor (beta chain) comes out of a study of blood T cell repertoires in COVID-19 (dated by TCRdb to about 2020). Concerning the study at large: The collaborator samples originated in the United States, Italy and Spain and spanned the acute and convalescent phases of COVID-19. The prospective study material was composed of cDNA or gDNA derived from T cells, B-cell-depleted T cells, or PBMCs. Subjects who had been exposed to COVID-19, were actively infected with it, or had recovered from it provided the deeply sampled blood TCRbeta repertoires that made up the dataset. The repertoires were made available in a free public database intended to serve as a resource for research on the immune response to SARS-CoV-2. The samples were drawn from the first 160 participants of the ongoing ImmuneRACE study and from 1,200 or so subjects provided by 6 global collaborators. Nearly every sample came with metadata listing a de-identified subject ID, COVID-19 status, age in years and sex. HLA class I and class II types, where available, came from metadata supplied by the sample provider rather than from assay-based typing.

As regards this clone: There is no known antigen for this receptor. Base qualities are not recorded, but no much larger clone differs from it by a single base.

The immunoSEQ Assay, a bias-controlled multiplex PCR, was used to amplify TCRbeta CDR3 regions from genomic DNA. The study's processing was this. The number of nucleated cells in each sample was estimated from the amplification of reference gene primers within the assay. To quantify the absolute abundance of each unique TCRbeta CDR3 rearrangement, sequence reads were collapsed and filtered. Productive Simpson clonality was computed per sample as the square root of Simpson's diversity index over productive rearrangements. In TCRdb, the immuneACCESS table is reduced to in-frame sequences with V and J assigned. These tables do not hold every clone; where another copy was compared, an unresolved V gene accounts for under half, and the others remain unexplained. V, J and clone size are those of that table, while D and trimming were read from the DNA. The sample table records about 210,000 clones; approximately 84% of these occur just once. Together, the top ten hold 7.5% to 8% of the sample.

Collaborating institutions collected whole blood in K2EDTA tubes following their own protocols. Collaborator samples were shipped for TCRbeta analysis as frozen whole blood, isolated PBMCs, or DNA extracted from either sample type. The paper's findings and limits, for the study overall: The amount of clinical and demographic metadata varied by source and participant and was provided uncurated.

The CDR3 covers 15 residues, taking in both the cysteine and the phenylalanine. Just CDR3 DNA is preserved here, 45 bases in frame from base 1. According to the germline V gene, CDR1 reads SGDLS and CDR2 reads YYNGEE. Relative to germline, V is 4 bases shorter and J is 7 bases shorter, with 15 bases between their ends. The chain is assembled from TRBV9 and TRBJ1-6; the D gene assignment is ambiguous. Sequenced sample: peripheral blood. This TCR was recovered from a woman aged 50 to 60 with active or convalescent COVID-19. CDR3 protein: CASSPRGGANSPLHF. The nucleotides read TGTGCCAGCAGCCCCCGGGGTGGAGCAAATTCACCCCTCCACTTT.